This T cell receptor beta chain appears in the sequencing data of a study of cytomegalovirus exposure and HLA in healthy donors. Unrecorded immune exposure was likely among donors, who were nominally healthy when sampled. Germline V lookup: CDR1 SGHRS, CDR2 YFSETQ. Losses at the gene ends were 2 bases for V and 3 bases for J; bases not matched to a gene: 6. There are 15 residues in the CDR3. PCR was performed using 60 Vbeta and 13 Jbeta primers. This table comes from immunoSEQ multiplex PCR, and its TCRdb copy is limited to in-frame clones, with some not included. The table lists about 140,000 clones, 75% to 90% of them singletons.

The chain uses TRBV5-1 and TRBJ2-7, with 9 bases aligning to TRBD1. The sample comprised PBMCs. The sequence was collected from a woman aged 25 to 39 in good health and CMV-seronegative. Here the CDR3 DNA reads TGCGCCAGCAGCTTCGGGACAGGGCGGAACTACGAGCAGTACTTC. Its translation is CASSFGTGRNYEQYF.